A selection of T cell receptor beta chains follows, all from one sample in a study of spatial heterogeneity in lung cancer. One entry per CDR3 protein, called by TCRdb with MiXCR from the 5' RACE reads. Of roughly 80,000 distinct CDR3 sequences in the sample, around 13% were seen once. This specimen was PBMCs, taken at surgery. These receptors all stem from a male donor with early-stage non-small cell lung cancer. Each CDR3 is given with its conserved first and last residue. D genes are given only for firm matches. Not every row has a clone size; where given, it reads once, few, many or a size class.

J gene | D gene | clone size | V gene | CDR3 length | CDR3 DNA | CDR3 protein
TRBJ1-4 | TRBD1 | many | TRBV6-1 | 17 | TGTGCCAGCAGGCTTCCGGGACAGGGAACAACTAATGAAAAACTGTTTTTT | CASRLPGQGTTNEKLFF
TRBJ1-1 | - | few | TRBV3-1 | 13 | TGTGCCAGCAGCCCCGCAGCGAACACTGAAGCTTTCTTT | CASSPAANTEAFF
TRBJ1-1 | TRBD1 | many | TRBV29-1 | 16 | TGCAGCGTTACCCCGGGACAGGGAAATCCGAACACTGAAGCTTTCTTT | CSVTPGQGNPNTEAFF
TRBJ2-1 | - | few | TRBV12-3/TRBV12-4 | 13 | TGTGCCAGCAGTTTAGCAGGGAGCAATGAGCAGTTCTTC | CASSLAGSNEQFF
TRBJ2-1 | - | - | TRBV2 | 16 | TGTGCCAGCAGGCCCAAAACGGCAGCGGTCTACAATGAGCAGTTCTTC | CASRPKTAAVYNEQFF
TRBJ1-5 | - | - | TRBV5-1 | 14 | TGCGCCAGCAGCTTCGTAAAGGTGTGGCGGCCCCAGCATTTT | CASSFVKVWRPQHF
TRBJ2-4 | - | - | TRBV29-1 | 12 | TGCAGCGTTGTTGGGGTACGGAACATTCAGTACTTC | CSVVGVRNIQYF
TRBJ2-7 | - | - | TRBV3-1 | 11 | TGTGCCAGCAGCCAAGTTCGCGAGCAGTACTTC | CASSQVREQYF
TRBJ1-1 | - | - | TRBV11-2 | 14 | TGTGCCAGCAGCTCTAGCCGGGGGCTCACTGAAGCTTTCTTT | CASSSSRGLTEAFF
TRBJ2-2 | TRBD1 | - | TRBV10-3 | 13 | TGTGCCACCAGGGACAGGGACACCGGGGAGCTGTTTTTT | CATRDRDTGELFF
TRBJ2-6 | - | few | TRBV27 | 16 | TGTGCCAGCAGTTTAAGGGGGGCCAATGGGGCCAACGTCCTGACTTTC | CASSLRGANGANVLTF
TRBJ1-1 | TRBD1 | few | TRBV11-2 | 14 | TGTGCCAGCAGCTTAGTAGGACAGGACACTGAAGCTTTCTTT | CASSLVGQDTEAFF
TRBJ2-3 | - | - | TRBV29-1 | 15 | TGCAGCGTGCCCCGGTGGAGCGGCCGCACAGATACGCAGTATTTT | CSVPRWSGRTDTQYF
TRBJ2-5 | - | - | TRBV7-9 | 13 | TGTGCCAGCAGCTTATACCACGAAGAGACCCAGTACTTC | CASSLYHEETQYF
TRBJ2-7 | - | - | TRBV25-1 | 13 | TGTGCCAGCAGGCCTCCCGACTCCTACGAGCAGTACTTC | CASRPPDSYEQYF
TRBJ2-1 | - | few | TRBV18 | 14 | TGTGCCAGCTCCTCCCTAGAGGGAGTCGGTGAGCAGTTCTTC | CASSSLEGVGEQFF
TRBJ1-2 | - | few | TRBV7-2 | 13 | TGTGCCAGCAGAGTTGGGGCCGGGCATGGCTACACCTTC | CASRVGAGHGYTF
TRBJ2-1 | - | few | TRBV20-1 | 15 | TGCAGTGCTAGAGATTGGGGATCGTTCGTGGATGAGCAGTTCTTC | CSARDWGSFVDEQFF
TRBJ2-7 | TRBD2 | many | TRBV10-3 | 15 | TGTGCCATCAGTGAGTCGGCGGGGGGAGCAAACGAGCAGTACTTC | CAISESAGGANEQYF
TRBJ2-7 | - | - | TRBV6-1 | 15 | TGTGCCAGCAGTGAACTCCCTCTCCTCGCTGGCGAGCAGTACTTC | CASSELPLLAGEQYF
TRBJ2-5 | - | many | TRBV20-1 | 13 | TGCAGTGCTAGTATCTCTAGCGAGGAGACCCAGTACTTC | CSASISSEETQYF
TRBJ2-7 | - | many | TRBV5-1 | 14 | TGCGCCAGCAGCTCTGGCGGGACAGTCTACGAGCAGTACTTC | CASSSGGTVYEQYF
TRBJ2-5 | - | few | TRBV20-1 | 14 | TGCAGTGCTCAAACAAGGTCCGGGTTGGAGACCCAGTACTTC | CSAQTRSGLETQYF
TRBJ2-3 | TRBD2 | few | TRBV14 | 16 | TGTGCCAGCAGCCAAGGCCCCGGACTAGGGACGGATACGCAGTATTTT | CASSQGPGLGTDTQYF
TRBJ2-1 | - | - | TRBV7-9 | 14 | TGTGCCAGCAGCCCGAGCCCTAGCCAGGGTGAGCAGTTCTTC | CASSPSPSQGEQFF
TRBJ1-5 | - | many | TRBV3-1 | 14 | TGTGCCAGCAGCCAAGCTGGGGAGCACCAGCCCCAGCATTTT | CASSQAGEHQPQHF
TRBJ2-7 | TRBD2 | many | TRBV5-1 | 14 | TGCGCCAGCAGCCTCGCGGGAGCAGGCTACGAGCAGTACTTC | CASSLAGAGYEQYF
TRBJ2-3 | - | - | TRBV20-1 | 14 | TGCAGTGCTAGAGATCGAGGGGGCACAGATACGCAGTATTTT | CSARDRGGTDTQYF
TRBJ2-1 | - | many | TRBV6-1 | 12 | TGTGCCAGCAGCCTTGGGACATCCACGTGGTTCTTC | CASSLGTSTWFF
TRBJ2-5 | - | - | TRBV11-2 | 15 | TGTGCCAGCAGCTTAGAATTCTCCACTCAAGAGACCCAGTACTTC | CASSLEFSTQETQYF
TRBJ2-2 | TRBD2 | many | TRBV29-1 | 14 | TGCAGCGTTGGGGCGGGGGACGGAACCGGGGAGCTGTTTTTT | CSVGAGDGTGELFF
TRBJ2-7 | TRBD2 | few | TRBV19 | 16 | TGTGCCAGTAGTATAGACAAGACTAGCTTATCCTACGAGCAGTACTTC | CASSIDKTSLSYEQYF
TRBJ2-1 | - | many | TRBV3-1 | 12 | TGTGCCAGCAGCCAGGCGACTCGAGAGCAGTTCTTC | CASSQATREQFF
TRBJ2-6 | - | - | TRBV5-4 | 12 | TGTGCCTTGCTTGGGGGGGCCAACGTCCTGACTTTC | CALLGGANVLTF
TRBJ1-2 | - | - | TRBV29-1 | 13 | TGCAGCGTTGATGGGGGAAGCGGCTATGGCTACACCTTC | CSVDGGSGYGYTF
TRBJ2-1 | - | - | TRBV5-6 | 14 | TGTGCCAGCAGCTTGTGGACGTCCTACAATGAGCAGTTCTTC | CASSLWTSYNEQFF